This TCR beta chain was identified in a study of blood T cell repertoires in COVID-19. Study details: The samples span acute and convalescent COVID-19 from the United States, Italy and Spain. T cells, B-cell-depleted T cells, or PBMCs provided the cDNA or gDNA that served as material.

In the source study's methods: Reference gene primer amplification gave nucleated cell count estimates. Libraries were prepared by immunoSEQ multiplex PCR; TCRdb keeps only in-frame clonotypes and omits some of them. Clonal size and the V and J genes are those of that table, whereas D and trimming came from the DNA. This sample has some 390,000 clones; about 87% occur once, and the top ten carry 3%. This clonotype originated in a human donor in a cohort sampled during active COVID-19. Material for sequencing was peripheral blood.

The CDR3 sequence is CASSRQGKGHMNTEAFF. The DNA of the CDR3 is TGTGCCAGTAGCCGACAGGGGAAGGGCCACATGAACACTGAAGCTTTCTTT. The genes are TRBV19 and TRBJ1-1, with 8 bases aligning to TRBD1. The J segment lost 0 bases and the V segment lost 6 bases, leaving 12 bases of the junction unmatched. The CDR3 has 17 residues. Germline V gene sequence: CDR1 LNHDA, CDR2 SQIVND (reference sequence).